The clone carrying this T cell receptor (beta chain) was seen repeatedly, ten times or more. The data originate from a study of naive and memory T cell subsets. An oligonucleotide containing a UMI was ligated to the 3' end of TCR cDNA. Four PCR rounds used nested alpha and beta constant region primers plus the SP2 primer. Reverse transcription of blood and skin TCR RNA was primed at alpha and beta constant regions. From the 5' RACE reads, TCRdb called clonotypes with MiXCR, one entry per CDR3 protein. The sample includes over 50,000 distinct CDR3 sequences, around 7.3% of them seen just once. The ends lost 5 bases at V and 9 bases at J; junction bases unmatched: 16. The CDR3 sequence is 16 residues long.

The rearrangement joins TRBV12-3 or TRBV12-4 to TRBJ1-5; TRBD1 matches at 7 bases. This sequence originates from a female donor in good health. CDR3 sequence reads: CASSGDRDSVWRPQHF. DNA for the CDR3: TGTGCCAGCAGTGGGGACCGGGACAGCGTGTGGCGGCCCCAGCATTTT.